Sequencing of this T cell receptor (beta chain) was carried out in a study of Graves' ophthalmopathy and Graves' hyperthyroidism. Study results and caveats: The model forecast ophthalmopathy progression, reaching roughly 70% sensitivity and approximately 79% specificity.

Amplification from RNA transcripts yielded the TCR beta CDR3 regions. First-round RT-PCR used HTBI primers; second-round multiplex PCR followed. TCRdb independently ran MiXCR on the multiplex PCR reads; one entry per CDR3 protein. The sample shows hundreds of thousands of distinct CDR3 sequences, about 24% of them seen only once. Trimming took 3 bases from V and 7 from J, leaving 19 bases between them. Germline V CDR1 and CDR2: DFQATT, SNEGSKA (reference sequence). CDR3 length: 15 amino acids. Exclusion covered patients with other autoimmune diseases or uncontrolled infections (as well as pregnancy or lactation). Clinical symptoms and serum thyroxine were used for diagnosis; TRAb, thyroid ultrasound and orbital computed tomography were also relied on. This clonotype was counted ten times or more. The antigen is unknown.

The sequence derives from a woman aged 18 to 35 with stable Graves' hyperthyroidism. Some clones in this sample may be carry-over from other donors' samples. Source material: peripheral blood. The chain uses TRBV20-1 and TRBJ1-5, with D perhaps TRBD1 (6 bases). The CDR3 protein is CSARVAGGAEQPQHF. CDR3 DNA sequence: TGCAGTGCTAGGGTGGCGGGGGGCGCCGAACAGCCCCAGCATTTT.